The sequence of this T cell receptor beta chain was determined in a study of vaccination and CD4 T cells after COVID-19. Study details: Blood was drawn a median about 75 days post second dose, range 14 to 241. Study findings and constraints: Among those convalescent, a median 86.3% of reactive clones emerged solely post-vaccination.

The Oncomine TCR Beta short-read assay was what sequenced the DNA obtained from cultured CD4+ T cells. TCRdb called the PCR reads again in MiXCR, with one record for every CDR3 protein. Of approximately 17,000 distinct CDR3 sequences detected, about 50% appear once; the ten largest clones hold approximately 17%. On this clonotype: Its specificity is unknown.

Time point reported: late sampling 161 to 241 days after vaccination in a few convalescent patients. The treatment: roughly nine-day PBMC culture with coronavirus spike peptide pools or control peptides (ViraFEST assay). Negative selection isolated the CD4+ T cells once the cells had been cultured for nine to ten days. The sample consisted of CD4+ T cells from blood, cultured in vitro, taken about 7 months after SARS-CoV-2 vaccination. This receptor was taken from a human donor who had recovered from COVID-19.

In nucleotides, the CDR3 is TGTGCCAGCAGCGCCTCCCTTCTGGGACAGGGGGCTTACGAGCAGTACTTC. Amino acid sequence: CASSASLLGQGAYEQYF. The V call is TRBV6-1, the J call TRBJ2-7; 12 bases line up with TRBD1. This CDR3 region has 17 residues. Trimming removed 6 bases from V and 4 bases from J; junction bases left unmatched: 13. Germline CDR1 and CDR2: MNHNS and SASEGT.